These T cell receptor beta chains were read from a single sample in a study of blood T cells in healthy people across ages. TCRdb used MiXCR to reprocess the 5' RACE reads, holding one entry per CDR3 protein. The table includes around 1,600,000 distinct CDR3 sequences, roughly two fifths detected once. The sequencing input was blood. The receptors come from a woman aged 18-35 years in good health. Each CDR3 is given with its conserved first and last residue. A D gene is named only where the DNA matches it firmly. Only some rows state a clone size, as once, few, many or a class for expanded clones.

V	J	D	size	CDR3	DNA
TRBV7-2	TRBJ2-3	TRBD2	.	CASSSLPRGGTDTQYF	TGTGCCAGCAGCTCCCTCCCCCGGGGGGGCACAGATACGCAGTATTTT
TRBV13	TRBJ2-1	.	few	CASKITESSYNEQFF	TGTGCCAGCAAGATTACGGAGAGCTCCTACAATGAGCAGTTCTTC
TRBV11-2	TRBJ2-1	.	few	CASSLWAVDEQFF	TGTGCCAGCAGCTTATGGGCGGTGGATGAGCAGTTCTTC
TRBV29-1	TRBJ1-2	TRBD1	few	CSVAGDRELNYGYTF	TGCAGCGTCGCTGGGGACAGGGAACTTAACTATGGCTACACCTTC
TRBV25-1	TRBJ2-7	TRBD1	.	CASKDRFYEQYF	TGTGCCAGCAAGGACAGGTTTTACGAGCAGTACTTC
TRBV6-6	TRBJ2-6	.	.	CASSSIDRGSGANVLTF	TGTGCCAGCAGCTCAATAGATAGGGGCTCTGGGGCCAACGTCCTGACTTTC
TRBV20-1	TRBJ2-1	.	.	CSARDRTETYNEQFF	TGCAGTGCTAGAGATAGGACGGAAACCTACAATGAGCAGTTCTTC
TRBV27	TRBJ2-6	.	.	CASSFSGGKSGANVLTF	TGTGCCAGCAGTTTTTCAGGGGGGAAATCTGGGGCCAACGTCCTGACTTTC
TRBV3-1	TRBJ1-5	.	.	CASSQEGLGNQPQHF	TGTGCCAGCAGCCAAGAAGGTTTAGGGAATCAGCCCCAGCATTTT
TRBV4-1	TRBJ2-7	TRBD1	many	CASSQGWDSNYEQYF	TGCGCCAGCAGCCAAGGATGGGACAGCAACTACGAGCAGTACTTC
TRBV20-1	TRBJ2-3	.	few	CSASPDQAQYF	TGCAGTGCTAGCCCTGACCAGGCGCAGTATTTT
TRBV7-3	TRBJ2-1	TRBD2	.	CASSLKSGGGNNEQFF	TGTGCCAGCAGCTTAAAGTCCGGGGGGGGTAACAATGAGCAGTTCTTC
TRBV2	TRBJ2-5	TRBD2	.	CASSGVAGLWETQYF	TGTGCCAGCAGTGGAGTAGCGGGACTTTGGGAGACCCAGTACTTC
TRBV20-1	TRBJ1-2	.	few	CSASGPRGYGYTF	TGCAGTGCTTCGGGACCACGGGGCTATGGCTACACCTTC
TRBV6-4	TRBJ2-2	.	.	CASNDGTNTGELFF	TGTGCCAGCAATGACGGGACTAACACCGGGGAGCTGTTTTTT
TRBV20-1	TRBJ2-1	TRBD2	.	CSANPTSGFEQFF	TGCAGTGCTAACCCGACTAGCGGGTTTGAGCAGTTCTTC
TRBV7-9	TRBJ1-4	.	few	CASSPSGWGEKLFF	TGTGCCAGCAGCCCCAGTGGTTGGGGCGAGAAACTGTTTTTT